Reported below is one T cell receptor beta chain. The method was immunoSEQ multiplex PCR; TCRdb's version includes in-frame clones alone and lacks a portion of them. The repertoire has some 110,000 clones, roughly 80% of them found once; the top ten carry 6%. This entry is derived from a study of blood T cell repertoires in COVID-19. About the study: Italy, Spain and the United States were the sources of the convalescent and acute COVID-19 samples. The cDNA or gDNA used as material had been derived from T cells, B-cell-depleted T cells, or PBMCs.

Per the germline V gene, CDR1 is SGHVS and CDR2 is FQNEAQ. The CDR3 has 13 residues. V dropped 3 bases and J dropped 8; count of bases not matched to a gene: 2. Patients of the Seattle cohort, enrolled during active infection, were followed longitudinally. The chain joins TRBV7-8 to TRBJ2-4; 9 positions agree with TRBD1. This clonotype was obtained from a man aged 80 or over with COVID-19, enrolled during active disease. The specimen sequenced was peripheral blood. In nucleotides, the CDR3 is TGTGCCAGCAGCTTGGGACAGGGAGACATTCAGTACTTC. Its translation: CASSLGQGDIQYF.